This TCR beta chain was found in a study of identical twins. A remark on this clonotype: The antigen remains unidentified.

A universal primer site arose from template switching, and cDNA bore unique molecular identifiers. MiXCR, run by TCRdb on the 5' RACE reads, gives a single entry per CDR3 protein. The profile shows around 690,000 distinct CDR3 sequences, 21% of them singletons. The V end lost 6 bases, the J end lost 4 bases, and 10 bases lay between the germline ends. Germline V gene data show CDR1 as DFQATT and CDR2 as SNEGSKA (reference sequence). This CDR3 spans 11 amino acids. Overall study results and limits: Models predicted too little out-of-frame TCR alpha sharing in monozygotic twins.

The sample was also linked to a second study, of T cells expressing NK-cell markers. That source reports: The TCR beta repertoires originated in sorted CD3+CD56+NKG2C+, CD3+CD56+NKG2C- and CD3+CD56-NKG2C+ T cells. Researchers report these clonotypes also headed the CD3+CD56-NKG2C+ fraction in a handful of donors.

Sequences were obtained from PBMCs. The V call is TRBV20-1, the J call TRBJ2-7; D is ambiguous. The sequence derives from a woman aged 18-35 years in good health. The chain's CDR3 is CSAMSLYEQYF. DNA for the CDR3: TGCAGTGCCATGTCCCTTTACGAGCAGTACTTC.